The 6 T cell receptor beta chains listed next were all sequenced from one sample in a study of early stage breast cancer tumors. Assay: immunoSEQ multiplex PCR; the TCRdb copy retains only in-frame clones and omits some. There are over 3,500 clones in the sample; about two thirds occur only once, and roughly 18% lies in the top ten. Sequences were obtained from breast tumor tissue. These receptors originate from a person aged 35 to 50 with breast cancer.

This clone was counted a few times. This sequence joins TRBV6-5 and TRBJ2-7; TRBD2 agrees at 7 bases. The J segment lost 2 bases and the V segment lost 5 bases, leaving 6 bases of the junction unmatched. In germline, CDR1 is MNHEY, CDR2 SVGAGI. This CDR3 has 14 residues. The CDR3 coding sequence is TGTGCCAGCAGTGGAATGGGGGGGACCTACGAGCAGTACTTC. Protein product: CASSGMGGTYEQYF.

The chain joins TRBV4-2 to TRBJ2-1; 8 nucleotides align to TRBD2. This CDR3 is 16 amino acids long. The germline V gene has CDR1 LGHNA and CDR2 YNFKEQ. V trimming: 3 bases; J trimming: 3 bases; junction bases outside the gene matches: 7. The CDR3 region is CASSHSSGSNYNEQFF. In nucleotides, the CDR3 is TGTGCCAGCAGCCACAGCAGCGGGAGTAACTACAATGAGCAGTTCTTC.

The CDR3: CASSPAGQIYNEQFF. For the CDR3, the DNA is TGTGCCAGCAGCCCAGCCGGACAGATCTACAATGAGCAGTTCTTC. This rearrangement joins TRBV28 to TRBJ2-1, with TRBD1 as a possible D gene (6 bases). V was pared by 6 bases and J by 3 bases, with 15 bases between. The CDR3 length is 15 residues. The germline V gene encodes CDR1 MDHEN and CDR2 SYDVKM.

The DNA for the CDR3 is TGTGCCAGCAGCAGATGGACAGGGGCGGGCACTGAAGCTTTCTTT. This translates into CASSRWTGAGTEAFF. This chain connects TRBV7-9 to TRBJ1-1; 9 bases are a match to TRBD1. CDR1 SEHNR and CDR2 FQNEAQ come from the germline V gene (reference sequence). After removal of 5 bases from V and 4 bases from J, the junction contained 8 bases not matched to a gene. This CDR3 is 15 amino acids long.

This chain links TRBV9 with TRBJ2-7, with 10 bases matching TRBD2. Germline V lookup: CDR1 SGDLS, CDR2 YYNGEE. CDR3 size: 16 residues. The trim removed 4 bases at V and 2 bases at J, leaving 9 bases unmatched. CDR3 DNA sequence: TGTGCCAGCAGCTTAGAGTCTAGCGGGAGACCCTACGAGCAGTACTTC. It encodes CASSLESSGRPYEQYF.

The CDR3 DNA follows: TGTGCCAGTAGTAGACAGGGGCATAATTCACCCCTCCACTTT. Its translation: CASSRQGHNSPLHF. The V call is TRBV19, the J call TRBJ1-6; 8 nucleotides agree with TRBD1. Trimming at V came to 4 bases and at J to 5 bases, leaving 1 base not matched to a gene. The germline CDR1 and CDR2 sequences are LNHDA and SQIVND (reference sequence). The CDR3 has 14 residues.